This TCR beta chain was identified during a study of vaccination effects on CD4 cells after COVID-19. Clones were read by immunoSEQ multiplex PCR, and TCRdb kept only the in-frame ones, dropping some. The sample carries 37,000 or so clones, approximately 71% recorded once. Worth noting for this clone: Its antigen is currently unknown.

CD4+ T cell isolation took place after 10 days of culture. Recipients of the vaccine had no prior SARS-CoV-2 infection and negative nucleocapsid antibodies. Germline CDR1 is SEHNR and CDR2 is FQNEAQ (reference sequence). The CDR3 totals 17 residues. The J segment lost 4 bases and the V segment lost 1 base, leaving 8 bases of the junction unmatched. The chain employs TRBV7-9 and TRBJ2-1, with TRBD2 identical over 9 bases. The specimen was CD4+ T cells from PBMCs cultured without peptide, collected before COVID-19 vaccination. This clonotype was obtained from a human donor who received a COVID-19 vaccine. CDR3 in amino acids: CASSLGSSGVLYNEQFF. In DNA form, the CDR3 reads TGTGCCAGCAGCTTAGGATCTAGCGGGGTATTGTACAATGAGCAGTTCTTC.